These T cell receptor beta chains were read from a single sample in a study of T cell responses to AZD1222 COVID-19 vaccine. Generated by immunoSEQ multiplex PCR, the TCRdb table keeps only in-frame clones and is missing some. The data show 80,000 or so clones, with 75% to 95% seen just once and roughly 4.5% held by the top ten. The input for sequencing was peripheral blood, taken on day 0 of MenACWY control vaccination. The source is an adult in good health. Each CDR3 is given with its conserved first and last residue. The order of the fields is clone size, D gene, V gene, J gene, CDR3 protein, CDR3 DNA. A D gene is named only where the DNA matches it firmly. Expanded clones get a size class; other rows say once, few or many, or leave the size out.

clone size: -; D gene: TRBD2; V gene: TRBV3-1/TRBV3-2; J gene: TRBJ2-7; CDR3 protein: CASSPRTSGRGYEQYF; CDR3 DNA: TGTGCCAGCAGCCCTCGGACTAGCGGGAGGGGGTACGAGCAGTACTTC
clone size: -; D gene: -; V gene: TRBV18; J gene: TRBJ2-6; CDR3 protein: CASSRTRGSGANVLTF; CDR3 DNA: TGTGCCAGCTCACGAACAAGGGGATCTGGGGCCAACGTCCTGACTTTC
clone size: few; D gene: TRBD1; V gene: TRBV7-8; J gene: TRBJ1-1; CDR3 protein: CASSSRTGGGTEAFF; CDR3 DNA: TGTGCCAGCAGCTCCCGGACAGGGGGGGGGACTGAAGCTTTCTTT
clone size: -; D gene: TRBD1; V gene: TRBV11-2; J gene: TRBJ1-4; CDR3 protein: CASSSSRDRDEKLFF; CDR3 DNA: TGTGCCAGCAGTTCCTCCCGGGACAGGGACGAAAAACTGTTTTTT
clone size: -; D gene: -; V gene: TRBV5-1; J gene: TRBJ2-2; CDR3 protein: CASSLRDKNTGELFF; CDR3 DNA: TGCGCCAGCAGCCTAAGGGACAAGAACACCGGGGAGCTGTTTTTT
clone size: -; D gene: -; V gene: TRBV6-1; J gene: TRBJ1-4; CDR3 protein: CASSDVIDRQEKLFF; CDR3 DNA: TGTGCCAGCAGTGATGTGATAGACAGACAAGAAAAACTGTTTTTT
clone size: -; D gene: -; V gene: TRBV5-1; J gene: TRBJ2-3; CDR3 protein: CASSLDGAVPKGGTDTQYF; CDR3 DNA: TGCGCCAGCAGCTTGGATGGTGCGGTCCCCAAGGGAGGCACAGATACGCAGTATTTT
clone size: -; D gene: TRBD1; V gene: TRBV5-1; J gene: TRBJ1-6; CDR3 protein: CASSSTGDKSPLHF; CDR3 DNA: TGCGCCAGCAGTTCGACAGGGGATAAGTCACCCCTCCACTTT
clone size: -; D gene: TRBD1; V gene: TRBV2; J gene: TRBJ2-7; CDR3 protein: CASSEGTGDPYEQYF; CDR3 DNA: TGTGCCAGCAGTGAGGGGACAGGAGATCCCTACGAGCAGTACTTC
clone size: -; D gene: TRBD2; V gene: TRBV7-9; J gene: TRBJ2-1; CDR3 protein: CASSSPLAGGRDEQFF; CDR3 DNA: TGTGCCAGCAGCTCCCCTCTAGCGGGAGGGCGAGATGAGCAGTTCTTC
clone size: once; D gene: -; V gene: TRBV19; J gene: TRBJ2-2; CDR3 protein: CASRTGDTGELFF; CDR3 DNA: TGTGCCAGTAGAACGGGTGACACCGGGGAGCTGTTTTTT
clone size: -; D gene: TRBD2; V gene: TRBV4-3; J gene: TRBJ2-3; CDR3 protein: CASSQDLTARGGSTDTQYF; CDR3 DNA: TGCGCCAGCAGCCAAGATCTGACAGCCCGGGGGGGTAGCACAGATACGCAGTATTTT
clone size: -; D gene: -; V gene: TRBV30; J gene: TRBJ2-5; CDR3 protein: CAWSVPGVAETQYF; CDR3 DNA: TGTGCCTGGAGTGTACCCGGGGTCGCAGAGACCCAGTACTTC
clone size: -; D gene: -; V gene: TRBV28; J gene: TRBJ1-4; CDR3 protein: CASGVPNEKLFF; CDR3 DNA: TGTGCCAGCGGGGTTCCTAATGAAAAACTGTTTTTT
clone size: -; D gene: -; V gene: TRBV18; J gene: TRBJ2-3; CDR3 protein: CASSSSHTQYF; CDR3 DNA: TGTGCCAGCTCATCCTCCCATACGCAGTATTTT
clone size: -; D gene: -; V gene: TRBV30; J gene: TRBJ1-4; CDR3 protein: CAWGLNGANEKLFF; CDR3 DNA: TGTGCCTGGGGGCTTAACGGAGCTAATGAAAAACTGTTTTTT
clone size: -; D gene: -; V gene: TRBV28; J gene: TRBJ2-3; CDR3 protein: CASIGLQTYTQYF; CDR3 DNA: TGTGCCAGCATCGGTCTACAGACATATACGCAGTATTTT
clone size: -; D gene: TRBD2; V gene: TRBV5-6; J gene: TRBJ2-7; CDR3 protein: CASSLGTSSYEQYF; CDR3 DNA: TGTGCCAGCAGCTTGGGGACTAGCTCCTACGAGCAGTACTTC
clone size: -; D gene: TRBD1; V gene: TRBV11-2; J gene: TRBJ1-2; CDR3 protein: CASSTDRDGYTF; CDR3 DNA: TGTGCCAGCAGCACGGACAGGGATGGCTACACCTTC
clone size: -; D gene: -; V gene: TRBV9; J gene: TRBJ2-2; CDR3 protein: CASSPLSTNTGELFF; CDR3 DNA: TGTGCCAGCAGCCCACTCAGCACGAACACCGGGGAGCTGTTTTTT
clone size: -; D gene: -; V gene: TRBV2; J gene: TRBJ2-7; CDR3 protein: CASSAQPGVSSYGQYF; CDR3 DNA: TGTGCCAGCAGTGCCCAACCGGGGGTCTCCTCCTACGGGCAGTACTTC
clone size: -; D gene: -; V gene: TRBV30; J gene: TRBJ1-2; CDR3 protein: CAWSQRDAWGTF; CDR3 DNA: TGTGCCTGGAGTCAACGAGATGCGTGGGGCACCTTC
clone size: -; D gene: -; V gene: TRBV6-2/TRBV6-3; J gene: TRBJ2-1; CDR3 protein: CASSYMAGFYNEQFF; CDR3 DNA: TGTGCCAGCAGTTATATGGCAGGGTTTTACAATGAGCAGTTCTTC
clone size: -; D gene: -; V gene: TRBV5-6; J gene: TRBJ2-7; CDR3 protein: CASSLGLGAGEQYF; CDR3 DNA: TGTGCCAGCAGCTTGGGTCTTGGGGCCGGCGAGCAGTACTTC
clone size: -; D gene: -; V gene: TRBV5-1; J gene: TRBJ1-3; CDR3 protein: CASSLAPVTGNTIYF; CDR3 DNA: TGCGCCAGCAGCTTGGCCCCAGTCACTGGAAACACCATATATTTT
clone size: -; D gene: TRBD1; V gene: TRBV13; J gene: TRBJ2-7; CDR3 protein: CASSPGTGRYEQYF; CDR3 DNA: TGTGCCAGCAGCCCCGGGACAGGGCGGTACGAGCAGTACTTC
clone size: -; D gene: -; V gene: TRBV19; J gene: TRBJ1-4; CDR3 protein: CASSISAGDYEKLFF; CDR3 DNA: TGTGCCAGTAGTATATCGGCAGGGGACTATGAAAAACTGTTTTTT
clone size: -; D gene: -; V gene: TRBV15; J gene: TRBJ2-1; CDR3 protein: CATSRDLSAGPGNEQFF; CDR3 DNA: TGTGCCACCAGCAGAGATCTTTCGGCGGGACCGGGCAATGAGCAGTTCTTC
clone size: -; D gene: -; V gene: TRBV3-1/TRBV3-2; J gene: TRBJ1-1; CDR3 protein: CASSQTAKNTEAFF; CDR3 DNA: TGTGCCAGCAGCCAGACCGCCAAGAACACTGAAGCTTTCTTT
clone size: -; D gene: TRBD1; V gene: TRBV9; J gene: TRBJ1-5; CDR3 protein: CASSSGTGKNQPQHF; CDR3 DNA: TGTGCCAGCAGCTCCGGGACAGGGAAGAATCAGCCCCAGCATTTT
clone size: -; D gene: -; V gene: TRBV6-5; J gene: TRBJ1-1; CDR3 protein: CASSYRGGTEAFF; CDR3 DNA: TGTGCCAGCAGTTACAGAGGGGGCACTGAAGCTTTCTTT
clone size: once; D gene: -; V gene: TRBV4-3; J gene: TRBJ1-3; CDR3 protein: CASSQDSGGNTIYF; CDR3 DNA: TGCGCCAGCAGCCAAGATAGCGGCGGAAACACCATATATTTT
clone size: -; D gene: TRBD1; V gene: TRBV5-1; J gene: TRBJ1-1; CDR3 protein: CASSHRTGRGTEAFF; CDR3 DNA: TGCGCCAGCAGCCACCGGACAGGGAGGGGCACTGAAGCTTTCTTT
clone size: -; D gene: TRBD1; V gene: TRBV14; J gene: TRBJ1-5; CDR3 protein: CASSQVLPPWNDRDRVLNQPQHF; CDR3 DNA: TGTGCCAGCAGCCAAGTCCTCCCACCCTGGAACGACCGGGACAGGGTTTTAAATCAGCCCCAGCATTTT
clone size: -; D gene: -; V gene: TRBV24-1; J gene: TRBJ2-5; CDR3 protein: CATSAVSGSQETQYF; CDR3 DNA: TGTGCCACCAGTGCTGTTTCAGGGAGTCAAGAGACCCAGTACTTC
clone size: -; D gene: TRBD1; V gene: TRBV27; J gene: TRBJ2-2; CDR3 protein: CASKTKGAVANTGELFF; CDR3 DNA: TGTGCCAGCAAGACAAAGGGGGCCGTCGCGAACACCGGGGAGCTGTTTTTT
clone size: -; D gene: -; V gene: TRBV6-2/TRBV6-3; J gene: TRBJ1-5; CDR3 protein: CASSYSITTRPQHF; CDR3 DNA: TGTGCCAGCAGTTACTCGATCACCACCCGACCCCAGCATTTT
clone size: -; D gene: TRBD1; V gene: TRBV7-2; J gene: TRBJ1-4; CDR3 protein: CASSLRQGGTNEKLFF; CDR3 DNA: TGTGCCAGCAGCTTACGTCAGGGGGGAACTAATGAAAAACTGTTTTTT
clone size: -; D gene: -; V gene: TRBV10-3; J gene: TRBJ1-3; CDR3 protein: CAIRDNSGNTIYF; CDR3 DNA: TGTGCCATCAGGGACAATTCTGGAAACACCATATATTTT
clone size: -; D gene: -; V gene: TRBV7-9; J gene: TRBJ2-3; CDR3 protein: CASSLAQGLVTDTQYF; CDR3 DNA: TGTGCCAGCAGCTTAGCACAGGGTCTTGTCACAGATACGCAGTATTTT
clone size: -; D gene: -; V gene: TRBV19; J gene: TRBJ1-2; CDR3 protein: CASSANYYGYTF; CDR3 DNA: TGTGCCAGTAGTGCCAATTACTATGGCTACACCTTC